Listed below are T cell receptor beta chains from one sample, sequenced in a study of blood T cell repertoires in COVID-19. The method was immunoSEQ multiplex PCR; TCRdb's version includes in-frame clones alone and lacks a portion of them. The table records about 100,000 clones, 89% of them present only once. The sample was peripheral blood. These receptors came from a man in his forties or fifties with active or convalescent COVID-19. The CDR3 runs from the conserved cysteine through the conserved F or W. Each record gives: CDR3 length, clone size, J gene, V gene, D gene, CDR3 protein, CDR3 DNA. D genes are given only for firm matches. Clone size is stated in some rows and not others, as once, few, many or a class when expanded.

16 . TRBJ2-2 TRBV24-1 . CATSDSRIASGGELFF TGTGCCACCAGTGATTCTAGGATCGCCTCGGGCGGGGAGCTGTTTTTT
14 once TRBJ2-1 TRBV6-2/TRBV6-3 . CASSLSGGVNEQFF TGTGCCAGCAGCCTTAGCGGAGGGGTAAATGAGCAGTTCTTC
14 . TRBJ2-5 TRBV4-3 . CASSQTQGGETQYF TGCGCCAGCAGCCAGACCCAGGGCGGAGAGACCCAGTACTTC
15 . TRBJ2-1 TRBV10-3 TRBD2 CATSGSSGMVNEQFF TGTGCAACCTCAGGGTCTAGCGGGATGGTGAATGAGCAGTTCTTC
14 . TRBJ2-1 TRBV6-5 . CASSADGDYNEQFF TGTGCCAGCAGCGCCGACGGGGATTACAATGAGCAGTTCTTC
13 . TRBJ2-7 TRBV10-1 . CATAGTPRGEQYF TGCGCCACCGCAGGGACTCCGCGGGGCGAGCAGTACTTC
14 . TRBJ2-7 TRBV10-3 TRBD1 CAISTRQGVYEQYF TGTGCCATCAGCACTAGACAGGGGGTATACGAGCAGTACTTC
16 . TRBJ1-2 TRBV12-5 TRBD1 CASGSSAGQGARGYTF TGTGCTAGTGGTTCCTCCGCGGGACAGGGGGCGCGTGGCTACACCTTC
12 . TRBJ2-1 TRBV10-3 . CAISGSHNEQFF TGTGCCATCAGTGGGAGTCACAATGAGCAGTTCTTC
15 . TRBJ1-1 TRBV5-1 TRBD1 CASSLSPGQDTEAFF TGCGCCAGCAGCCTTTCGCCGGGACAGGACACTGAAGCTTTCTTT
15 . TRBJ2-3 TRBV5-1 TRBD1 CASSTGTGPTDTQYF TGCGCCAGCAGCACGGGGACAGGGCCGACAGATACGCAGTATTTT
13 few TRBJ2-7 TRBV5-1 TRBD2 CASSVGRAYEQYF TGCGCCAGCAGCGTCGGGAGGGCCTACGAGCAGTACTTC
15 . TRBJ2-3 TRBV4-1 . CASSQNYKPADTQYF TGCGCCAGCAGCCAAAACTACAAACCTGCAGATACGCAGTATTTT
15 . TRBJ1-2 TRBV28 TRBD1 CASSPTTGLDYGYTF TGTGCCAGCAGTCCTACGACAGGGTTGGACTATGGCTACACCTTC
14 . TRBJ1-2 TRBV6-2/TRBV6-3 . CASSYSGDIDGYTF TGTGCCAGCAGTTACTCCGGGGACATCGATGGCTACACCTTC
13 . TRBJ2-2 TRBV25-1 . CASTDLNTGELFF TGTGCCAGCACCGACTTAAACACCGGGGAGCTGTTTTTT
15 . TRBJ2-1 TRBV7-2 TRBD2 CASSLLAGVYNEQFF TGTGCCAGCAGCCTTCTAGCGGGGGTCTACAATGAGCAGTTCTTC
14 . TRBJ1-5 TRBV19 TRBD1 CATTGGGGNQPQHF TGTGCCACCACAGGGGGGGGTGGCAATCAGCCCCAGCATTTT
15 . TRBJ2-5 TRBV7-3 TRBD2 CASSLIAGEPQTQYF TGTGCCAGCAGCTTAATAGCGGGAGAACCGCAGACCCAGTACTTC
16 . TRBJ1-5 TRBV5-1 . CASTDRDLYSNQPQHF TGCGCCAGCACAGACCGGGACTTATATAGCAATCAGCCCCAGCATTTT
14 . TRBJ1-1 TRBV3-1/TRBV3-2 TRBD1 CASSPQGSVTEAFF TGTGCCAGCAGCCCACAGGGGAGCGTCACTGAAGCTTTCTTT
14 . TRBJ2-4 TRBV11-3 TRBD1 CASSAGQGENIQYF TGTGCCAGCAGCGCGGGACAGGGGGAAAACATTCAGTACTTC
15 . TRBJ1-2 TRBV4-1 . CASSQGTGRNYGYTF TGCGCCAGCAGCCAAGGTACAGGGCGAAACTATGGCTACACCTTC
13 . TRBJ2-3 TRBV18 . CASSPQQTDTQYF TGTGCCAGCTCACCACAACAGACAGATACGCAGTATTTT
14 . TRBJ1-5 TRBV3-1/TRBV3-2 TRBD1 CASSRTGGSQPQHF TGTGCCAGCAGCCGGACAGGGGGCTCTCAGCCCCAGCATTTT
15 few TRBJ2-7 TRBV4-2 . CASSQEQGSSYEQYF TGTGCCAGCAGCCAAGAACAGGGAAGCTCCTACGAGCAGTACTTC
16 . TRBJ2-5 TRBV5-5 TRBD2 CASSPWGDYSQETQYF TGTGCCAGCAGCCCCTGGGGGGACTACTCCCAAGAGACCCAGTACTTC
15 . TRBJ2-2 TRBV19 . CASSMDTTNTGELFF TGTGCCAGTAGTATGGACACCACGAACACCGGGGAGCTGTTTTTT
16 . TRBJ2-3 TRBV4-2 . CASRPGTTWVVDTQYF TGTGCCAGCAGACCCGGGACAACCTGGGTGGTAGATACGCAGTATTTT
19 . TRBJ1-3 TRBV4-2 TRBD1 CASSQISLTDRGAGNTIYF TGTGCCAGCAGCCAAATATCGTTGACAGACAGGGGAGCAGGAAACACCATATATTTT
17 . TRBJ2-2 TRBV28 TRBD2 CASRDPLAGGNTGELFF TGTGCCAGCAGGGACCCCCTAGCGGGCGGTAACACCGGGGAGCTGTTTTTT
15 . TRBJ1-4 TRBV27 . CASSRNVAGVEKLFF TGTGCCAGCAGCCGTAACGTGGCAGGGGTTGAAAAACTGTTTTTT
13 . TRBJ2-7 TRBV3-1/TRBV3-2 . CASSQVRRAEQYF TGTGCCAGCAGCCAAGTACGGAGGGCCGAGCAGTACTTC
16 . TRBJ1-4 TRBV19 . CASSLTRGLTNEKLFF TGTGCCAGTAGCCTAACCAGAGGGTTGACTAATGAAAAACTGTTTTTT
15 . TRBJ2-1 TRBV7-2 TRBD2 CASSWSGSSYNEQFF TGTGCCAGCAGCTGGAGCGGGAGCTCCTACAATGAGCAGTTCTTC
13 . TRBJ1-2 TRBV10-3 TRBD1 CAIMTGGSYGYTF TGTGCCATCATGACAGGGGGATCTTATGGCTACACCTTC
15 . TRBJ1-5 TRBV19 . CASSIGQAYYQPQHF TGTGCCAGTAGTATCGGCCAGGCCTACTATCAGCCCCAGCATTTT
14 . TRBJ1-3 TRBV5-1 . CASSLAGYGNTIYF TGCGCCAGCAGCTTGGCGGGGTACGGAAACACCATATATTTT
14 . TRBJ2-7 TRBV27 . CASSLNRFGYEQYF TGTGCCAGCAGTTTGAACAGGTTCGGGTACGAGCAGTACTTC
17 . TRBJ2-6 TRBV24-1 TRBD1 CATSGTGIDSGANVLTF TGTGCCACCAGTGGGACAGGAATCGACTCTGGGGCCAACGTCCTGACTTTC
16 . TRBJ2-1 TRBV3-1/TRBV3-2 TRBD2 CASSQGGSGPLDEQFF TGTGCCAGCAGCCAAGGAGGTAGCGGGCCTTTGGATGAGCAGTTCTTC
13 . TRBJ1-2 TRBV5-6 . CASSLQGTGGYTF TGTGCCAGCAGCTTACAGGGTACCGGAGGCTACACCTTC
13 . TRBJ2-1 TRBV19 TRBD2 CASRGRGDNEQFF TGTGCCAGTAGGGGACGGGGGGACAATGAGCAGTTCTTC
15 . TRBJ2-3 TRBV10-2 TRBD2 CASWASGRVSDTQYF TGCGCCAGCTGGGCTAGCGGGAGGGTGTCGGATACGCAGTATTTT